This is a list of T cell receptor beta chains from one sample in a study of T cell responses to AZD1222 COVID-19 vaccine. Assay: immunoSEQ multiplex PCR; the TCRdb copy retains only in-frame clones and omits some. The sample includes about 97,000 clones, approximately 90% of them seen just once. The input for sequencing was peripheral blood, taken on day 0 of AZD1222 vaccination. The receptors here all came from an adult in good health. Each CDR3 is given with its conserved first and last residue. D genes are given only for firm matches. Clone size, where shown, is once, few, many, or a class for clones that have expanded.

d_gene | len | abundance | j_gene | v_gene | CDR3nt | CDR3aa
TRBD2 | 17 | . | TRBJ2-2 | TRBV24-1 | TGTGCCACCAGTGAACCTGGGACTAGCGGGAGCACCGGGGAGCTGTTTTTT | CATSEPGTSGSTGELFF
TRBD1 | 15 | . | TRBJ1-4 | TRBV6-2/TRBV6-3 | TGTGCCAGCAGTTACGGGGGACAGACGGATGAAAAACTGTTTTTT | CASSYGGQTDEKLFF
. | 13 | . | TRBJ1-2 | TRBV6-5 | TGTGCCAGCAGTTCCCCGGACTCGAGGGGCTACACCTTC | CASSSPDSRGYTF
. | 15 | . | TRBJ1-4 | TRBV7-2 | TGTGCCAGCAGCCAAGGGGGGGCAACTAATGAAAAACTGTTTTTT | CASSQGGATNEKLFF
TRBD2 | 17 | . | TRBJ2-3 | TRBV5-1 | TGCGCCAGCAGCGGGACTAGCGGTTCTCCTAGCACAGATACGCAGTATTTT | CASSGTSGSPSTDTQYF
TRBD1 | 15 | few | TRBJ1-5 | TRBV6-5 | TGTGCCAGCAGCCCGACGGACAGGGGCAATCAGCCCCAGCATTTT | CASSPTDRGNQPQHF
TRBD1 | 15 | . | TRBJ2-5 | TRBV18 | TGTGCCAGCTCACCTCCACAGGGGGGCAGGGAGACCCAGTACTTC | CASSPPQGGRETQYF
TRBD1 | 15 | . | TRBJ1-4 | TRBV15 | TGTGCCACCAGGAGGGACAGGGGGTATGGTGAAAAACTGTTTTTT | CATRRDRGYGEKLFF
. | 14 | . | TRBJ1-2 | TRBV19 | TGTGCCAGTAGGGCTCAGGATCGGGACTATGGCTACACCTTC | CASRAQDRDYGYTF
. | 15 | . | TRBJ2-1 | TRBV7-3 | TGTGCCAGCAGCTTCGGTGCGGGCTCCTACAATGAGCAGTTCTTC | CASSFGAGSYNEQFF
TRBD2 | 17 | . | TRBJ2-1 | TRBV6-2/TRBV6-3 | TGTGCCAGCAGTTACTCAGGCCCAGCGGGAGTGAAGGATGAGCAGTTCTTC | CASSYSGPAGVKDEQFF
. | 12 | few | TRBJ1-1 | TRBV4-1 | TGCGCCAGCAGCCATCCGGCGGGTGAAGCTTTCTTT | CASSHPAGEAFF
. | 16 | . | TRBJ1-5 | TRBV9 | TGTGCCAGCAGCGTAGGGGGTCCCCTTAGCAATCAGCCCCAGCATTTT | CASSVGGPLSNQPQHF
TRBD1 | 15 | . | TRBJ1-1 | TRBV11-1 | TGTGCCAGCAGCGCAACAGGGGGCGCGGGTACTGAAGCTTTCTTT | CASSATGGAGTEAFF
. | 13 | . | TRBJ2-1 | TRBV27 | TGTGCCAGCAGTTTGGGGGTCTACAATGAGCAGTTCTTC | CASSLGVYNEQFF
TRBD1 | 12 | few | TRBJ2-7 | TRBV28 | TGTGCCAGCTGGGACAGGGCCTACGAGCAGTACTTC | CASWDRAYEQYF
TRBD1 | 15 | . | TRBJ1-5 | TRBV28 | TGTGCCAGCAGTCCCTCGGCCAGGGGGGTTCAGCCCCAGCATTTT | CASSPSARGVQPQHF
. | 13 | few | TRBJ1-1 | TRBV12-3/TRBV12-4 | TGTGCCAGCAGTTTCCAAGGTAACACTGAAGCTTTCTTT | CASSFQGNTEAFF
. | 11 | . | TRBJ2-1 | TRBV20-1 | TGCAGTGCCCTTATGAGGGATGAGCAGTTCTTC | CSALMRDEQFF
. | 19 | . | TRBJ2-6 | TRBV5-8 | TGTGCCAGCAGCTTCCCGGGGCTAGCACTAAGCTCTGGGGCCAACGTCCTGACTTTC | CASSFPGLALSSGANVLTF
. | 15 | . | TRBJ2-1 | TRBV5-1 | TGCGCCAGCAGCTTAAGCTCCAGTGGGAGTAATGAGCAGTTCTTC | CASSLSSSGSNEQFF
. | 13 | . | TRBJ2-5 | TRBV28 | TGTGCCAGCAGTTTAGGGGGCTCGGAGACCCAGTACTTC | CASSLGGSETQYF
TRBD2 | 16 | . | TRBJ2-1 | TRBV7-2 | TGTGCCAGCAGCCCAACACTAGCGGGAACCTACAATGAGCAGTTCTTC | CASSPTLAGTYNEQFF
TRBD1 | 18 | . | TRBJ1-1 | TRBV5-1 | TGCGCCAGCAGCCCAGGACCGGGACAGGGGGCGCGATACACTGAAGCTTTCTTT | CASSPGPGQGARYTEAFF
TRBD1 | 15 | . | TRBJ1-2 | TRBV24-1 | TGTGCCACCAGTGATTCTCGACAGGGCGCCTATGGCTACACCTTC | CATSDSRQGAYGYTF
. | 13 | once | TRBJ1-5 | TRBV11-2 | TGTGCCAGCAGCTTAGTTATTGACCAGCCCCAGCATTTT | CASSLVIDQPQHF
. | 15 | . | TRBJ1-5 | TRBV4-3 | TGCGCCAGCAGCCAAGTCCGGGGGCGCAATCAGCCCCAGCATTTT | CASSQVRGRNQPQHF
TRBD2 | 14 | once | TRBJ2-7 | TRBV2 | TGTGCCAGCACGGGGCTAGCGGGAATCTACGAGCAGTACTTC | CASTGLAGIYEQYF
. | 12 | . | TRBJ1-1 | TRBV7-3 | TGTGCCAGCAGCTTTGGCCCGACTGAAGCTTTCTTT | CASSFGPTEAFF
. | 16 | . | TRBJ1-1 | TRBV18 | TGTGCCAGCTCACCATATGAGGCAGGGCAGAACACTGAAGCTTTCTTT | CASSPYEAGQNTEAFF
. | 14 | . | TRBJ1-1 | TRBV18 | TGTGCCAGCTCACCGCGGGCAGAGAACACTGAAGCTTTCTTT | CASSPRAENTEAFF
. | 14 | . | TRBJ2-3 | TRBV7-9 | TGTGCCGCTCAGGGGGGAGAGGGAACAGATACGCAGTATTTT | CAAQGGEGTDTQYF
TRBD2 | 14 | . | TRBJ2-1 | TRBV4-2 | TGTGCCAGCAGCCAAGGTCTTGAACTAGCGACAAAGTTCTTC | CASSQGLELATKFF
TRBD1 | 14 | . | TRBJ2-4 | TRBV7-3 | TGTGCCAGCAGCTCGACAGGGGCCGGGAACATTCAGTACTTC | CASSSTGAGNIQYF
. | 14 | . | TRBJ1-4 | TRBV5-1 | TGCGCCAGCAGCTTGAGGGAACCTAATGAAAAACTGTTTTTT | CASSLREPNEKLFF
. | 15 | . | TRBJ1-6 | TRBV5-1 | TGCGCCAGCAGCTCATCCGGGGCCTATGGATCACCCCTCCACTTT | CASSSSGAYGSPLHF
. | 12 | . | TRBJ1-6 | TRBV2 | TGTGCCAGCAGTCTAGATAATTCACCCCTCCACTTT | CASSLDNSPLHF
. | 12 | . | TRBJ1-6 | TRBV5-6 | TGTGCCAGCAGCCGACCGGATTCACCCCTCCACTTT | CASSRPDSPLHF
TRBD1 | 14 | . | TRBJ2-1 | TRBV24-1 | TGTGCCACCAGTGACGGATACAGCAGGGGGGAGCAGTTCTTC | CATSDGYSRGEQFF
TRBD1 | 15 | . | TRBJ2-2 | TRBV7-8 | TGTGCCAGCAGCCCCGGGACAGGGAACACCGGGGAGCTGTTTTTT | CASSPGTGNTGELFF